The entry below gives a single T cell receptor (beta chain) sequence along with its context. Repertoires were generated with immunoSEQ multiplex PCR, while TCRdb's copy carries only in-frame clones and drops some. The data contain under 65,000 clones, just under 90% of them singletons. This record belongs to a study of blood T cell repertoires in COVID-19. For the study at large: PBMCs, B-cell-depleted T cells, or T cells provided the cDNA or gDNA that made up the material.

The CDR3 loop spans 15 amino acids. Trimming shortened V by 1 base and J by 0 bases, and 9 bases separated the two germline ends. Germline lookup yields CDR1 SGHVS and CDR2 FQNEAQ. Sequenced sample: peripheral blood. The rearrangement joins TRBV7-8 to TRBJ2-5, with D tentatively TRBD1 (5 bases). The TCR sequence derives from a man aged 55 to 70 with acute or convalescent COVID-19. The CDR3 region has the DNA TGTGCCAGCAGCTTAGGACAGACGAACCAAGAGACCCAGTACTTC. It is translated as CASSLGQTNQETQYF. Combining the CDR3 with reference TRBV7-8 and TRBJ2-5 gives the whole variable domain GAGVSQSPRYKVAKRGQDVALRCDPISGHVSLFWYQQALGQGPEFLTYFQNEAQLDKSGLPSDRFFAERPEGSVSTLKIQRTQQEDSAVYLCASSLGQTNQETQYFGPGTRLLVL.